These 32 T cell receptor beta chains were sequenced from one sample in a study of cytomegalovirus exposure and HLA in healthy donors. PCR was performed using 60 Vbeta and 13 Jbeta primers. Produced via immunoSEQ multiplex PCR; TCRdb's table is partial and in-frame only. The sample includes approximately 180,000 clones, over 9.5% of them seen just once. The specimen was PBMCs. The receptors originated from a man aged 50-59 years in good health and CMV-seropositive.

This clone was observed a handful of times. This chain links TRBV7-9 with TRBJ1-5; D remains ambiguous. This CDR3 contains 14 residues. Germline CDR1 SEHNR, CDR2 FQNEAQ (reference sequence). V lost 4 bases to trimming and J lost 3 bases, with 10 bases between them. The CDR3 is CASSSGRVNQPQHF. In DNA, the CDR3 is TGTGCCAGCAGCTCCGGGCGGGTCAATCAGCCCCAGCATTTT.

The V and J genes are TRBV5-6 and TRBJ1-4; 7 positions match TRBD1. Looked up from germline, CDR1 is SGHDT and CDR2 is YYEEEE. V was clipped by 4 bases and J by 4 bases; unmatched bases: 7. The CDR3 contains 15 residues. This CDR3 is CASSVSGTVNEKLFF. CDR3 sequence (DNA): TGTGCCAGCAGCGTTTCCGGGACAGTTAATGAAAAACTGTTTTTT. The whole variable domain, remainder taken from reference TRBV5-6 and TRBJ1-4, is DAGVTQSPTHLIKTRGQQVTLRCSPKSGHDTVSWYQQALGQGPQFIFQYYEEEERQRGNFPDRFSGHQFPNYSSELNVNALLLGDSALYLCASSVSGTVNEKLFFGSGTQLSVL.

The CDR3 loop is CASTRGGSRDYEQYV. CDR3 in DNA: TGTGCCAGCACCCGGGGGGGGAGTCGTGATTACGAGCAGTACGTC. V gene TRBV11-2 combines with J gene TRBJ2-7, with TRBD2 identical over 8 bases. With 7 bases clipped from V and 4 bases from J, the junction kept 12 bases outside the gene matches. The CDR3 is made up of 15 amino acids. From germline, CDR1 is SGHAT and CDR2 FQNNGV.

This sequence joins TRBV11-3 and TRBJ2-3; 14 nucleotides align to TRBD2. The CDR3 runs to 20 residues. Germline CDR1 SGHNT, CDR2 YENEEA. V shed 4 bases, J shed 9 bases, and the junction held 21 bases outside the gene matches. For the CDR3, the DNA is TGTGCCAGCAGCTATCTCCCCGGGACTAGCGGGGGCCCTTGGGCTTGGACGCAGTATTTT. As protein: CASSYLPGTSGGPWAWTQYF.

Only a few counts were recorded for this clone. This rearrangement joins TRBV7-2 to TRBJ2-3; 12 bases fit TRBD2. The V gene's germline CDR1 is SGHTA and CDR2 FQGNSA. Trimming at V came to 3 bases and at J to 5 bases, leaving 6 bases not matched to a gene. This CDR3 has 16 residues. CDR3 coding DNA: TGTGCCAGCAGCTTTAGGACTAGCGGGGAAGTAGATACGCAGTATTTT. Translated, it gives CASSFRTSGEVDTQYF.

The chain couples TRBV5-6 to TRBJ2-5; 7 bases match TRBD1. The DNA end is a closer match to TRBJ2-7, so the J assignment may be wrong. CDR1 SGHDT and CDR2 YYEEEE come from the germline V gene. The CDR3 is 13 amino acids. CDR3 amino acids: CASSSDRRGEQYF. The CDR3 DNA is TGTGCCAGCAGCTCGGACAGGAGAGGCGAGCAGTACTTC.

The chain links TRBV30 to TRBJ2-4, with D perhaps matching TRBD1 (6 bases). The germline CDR1 and CDR2 sequences are GTSNPN and SVGIG (reference sequence). Deletions cut 1 base from V and 9 bases from J, with 10 bases between. This CDR3 is 12 amino acids long. CDR3 coding DNA: TGTGCCTGGAGTGCAGGGGCGGGCATTCAGTACTTC. Translation: CAWSAGAGIQYF. Full variable domain (remainder filled in from reference TRBV30 and TRBJ2-4): SQTIHQWPATLVQPVGSPLSLECTVEGTSNPNLYWYRQAAGRGLQLLFYSVGIGQISSEVPQNLSASRPQDRQFILSSKKLLLSDSGFYLCAWSAGAGIQYFGAGTRLSVL.

The rearrangement uses TRBV19 and TRBJ1-1; D is perhaps TRBD1 (5 bases). The CDR3 sequence is 14 residues long. V lost 5 bases and J 0 bases, leaving 10 bases between the germline ends. Germline CDR1 and CDR2: LNHDA and SQIVND (reference sequence). The CDR3 nucleotides read TGTGCCAGTAGTGATGACAGACTGAACACTGAAGCTTTCTTT. Residues: CASSDDRLNTEAFF.

This clone was counted between two and nine times. The chain couples TRBV5-6 to TRBJ2-7, with D perhaps matching TRBD2 (5 bases). CDR1 and CDR2 (germline): SGHDT, YYEEEE. V lost 6 bases and J 2 bases, leaving 18 bases between the germline ends. The CDR3 sequence is 15 residues long. The CDR3 nucleotides are TGTGCCAGCACTCCCCTCCCCGAGGGCGCCTACGAGCAGTACTTC. Residues: CASTPLPEGAYEQYF. The full variable domain, in which reference TRBV5-6 and TRBJ2-7 provide the parts outside the CDR3, is DAGVTQSPTHLIKTRGQQVTLRCSPKSGHDTVSWYQQALGQGPQFIFQYYEEEERQRGNFPDRFSGHQFPNYSSELNVNALLLGDSALYLCASTPLPEGAYEQYFGPGTRLTVT.

The chain combines TRBV6-6 with TRBJ2-7, with TRBD2 identical over 14 bases. Losses at the gene ends were 6 bases for V and 3 bases for J; bases not matched to a gene: 4. The CDR3 sequence is 15 residues long. Germline V lookup: CDR1 MNHNY, CDR2 SVGAGI (reference sequence). Here the CDR3 reads CASSLTSGGVYEQYV. Here the CDR3 DNA reads TGTGCCAGCAGCCTGACTAGCGGGGGGGTCTACGAGCAGTACGTC.

The V gene is TRBV7-2, the J gene TRBJ1-1; 7 bases match TRBD1. Germline trimming cut 5 bases from V and 5 bases from J; bases unmatched to any gene: 8. This CDR3 has 14 amino acids. Germline V gene sequence: CDR1 SGHTA, CDR2 FQGNSA. The CDR3 region has the DNA TGTGCCAGCAGCACCAGGACAGGTTGGACTGAAGCTTTCTTT. Translated: CASSTRTGWTEAFF. The full variable domain, in which reference TRBV7-2 and TRBJ1-1 provide the parts outside the CDR3, is GAGVSQSPSNKVTEKGKDVELRCDPISGHTALYWYRQSLGQGLEFLIYFQGNSAPDKSGLPSDRFSAERTGGSVSTLTIQRTQQEDSAVYLCASSTRTGWTEAFFGQGTRLTVV.

Only a few counts were recorded for this clone. The chain links TRBV10-3 to TRBJ1-4, with D unresolved. Germline CDR1 is ENHRY and CDR2 is SYGVKD. The CDR3 extends over 14 amino acids. V lost 1 base, J lost 8 bases, and 11 bases lay in between. CDR3 DNA: TGTGCCATCAGTGAGTACGGGTCGGAGGAAAAACTGTTTTTT. It yields the protein CAISEYGSEEKLFF.

This clone was found a few times. The chain combines TRBV5-1 with TRBJ1-2, with D unclear. Trimming pared 0 bases from V and 7 bases from J, leaving 10 bases between. The germline V gene encodes CDR1 SGHRS and CDR2 YFSETQ. The CDR3 loop spans 13 amino acids. CDR3 amino acids: CASSLGTLRGYTF. The CDR3 DNA is TGCGCCAGCAGCTTGGGGACTCTCCGTGGCTACACCTTC.

This clone has a handful of counts. This chain uses TRBV5-1 with TRBJ1-1; 11 bases line up with TRBD1. After removal of 1 base from V and 4 bases from J, the junction contained 6 bases not matched to a gene. Germline CDR1 reads SGHRS; CDR2 reads YFSETQ. The CDR3 is 16 amino acids. This chain's CDR3 is CASSLHPGTGGTEAFF. In nucleotides, the CDR3 is TGCGCCAGCAGCTTGCACCCTGGGACAGGGGGCACTGAAGCTTTCTTT.

This clone came up a few times. The CDR3 sequence: CASSSSGGGYNEQFF. The CDR3 DNA follows: TGCGCCAGCAGCTCTAGCGGGGGGGGTTACAATGAGCAGTTCTTC. The chain employs TRBV5-1 and TRBJ2-1, with TRBD2 matching over 12 bases. The germline CDR1 and CDR2 sequences are SGHRS and YFSETQ. After removal of 3 bases from V and 4 bases from J, the junction contained 2 bases not matched to a gene. The CDR3 is made up of 15 amino acids. Full variable domain (rest looked up from reference TRBV5-1 and TRBJ2-1): KAGVTQTPRYLIKTRGQQVTLSCSPISGHRSVSWYQQTPGQGLQFLFEYFSETQRNKGNFPGRFSGRQFSNSRSEMNVSTLELGDSALYLCASSSSGGGYNEQFFGPGTRLTVL.

The V and J genes are TRBV4-2 and TRBJ2-7; tentative D call: TRBD1 (5 bases). This CDR3 is 14 amino acids long. Trimming took 3 bases from V and 2 from J, leaving 11 bases between them. Germline lookup yields CDR1 LGHNA and CDR2 YNFKEQ. CDR3 loop: CASSQTDTTYEQYF. The CDR3 nucleotides read TGTGCCAGCAGCCAGACAGACACGACCTACGAGCAGTACTTC.

The DNA of the CDR3 is TGTGCCAGCAGCACATCCGGGACTAGTGGCACAGATACGCAGTATTTT. As protein: CASSTSGTSGTDTQYF. The chain couples TRBV5-4 to TRBJ2-3; 8 positions agree with TRBD2. Germline assignment: CDR1 SGHNT and CDR2 YYREEE (reference sequence). J gave up 1 base and V 4 bases, and 8 bases lay outside the gene matches. This CDR3 contains 16 residues. The full variable domain, rest sourced from reference TRBV5-4 and TRBJ2-3, is ETGVTQSPTHLIKTRGQQVTLRCSSQSGHNTVSWYQQALGQGPQFIFQYYREEENGRGNFPPRFSGLQFPNYSSELNVNALELDDSALYLCASSTSGTSGTDTQYFGPGTRLTVL.

This clone was seen more than once but under ten times. The V gene is TRBV5-1, the J gene TRBJ1-2; TRBD1 aligns across 12 bases. Germline loops: CDR1 SGHRS, CDR2 YFSETQ. The CDR3 consists of 14 residues. V was pared by 5 bases and J by 4 bases, with 3 bases of the junction left unmatched. The CDR3 nucleotides read TGCGCCAGCAGTCCGGGACAGGGGGCCTATGGCTACACCTTC. Its translation is CASSPGQGAYGYTF.

Turning to this clone: This may come from a read error, since a much larger clone is one base off. The chain couples TRBV28 to TRBJ2-2; TRBD1 matches 9 bases. After removal of 6 bases from V and 4 bases from J, the junction contained 3 bases not matched to a gene. Germline V CDR1 and CDR2: MDHEN, SYDVKM. CDR3 size: 14 residues. The CDR3 region has the DNA TGTGCCAGCAGACGACAGGGGGGCACCGGGGAGCTGTTTTTT. Protein sequence: CASRRQGGTGELFF.

The chain combines TRBV18 with TRBJ1-2; D is unresolved. CDR1 KGHSH and CDR2 LQKENI come from the germline V gene. The CDR3 runs to 14 residues. Trimming left V 1 base short and J 5 bases short, with 11 bases between. The CDR3: CASSPQQASYGYTF. In DNA, the CDR3 is TGTGCCAGCTCACCACAGCAGGCCTCTTATGGCTACACCTTC.

V usage is TRBV4-1 and J usage is TRBJ2-7; no reliable D call. The germline gives CDR1 MGHRA, CDR2 YSYEKL. The CDR3 spans 13 residues. Trimming took 2 bases from V and 4 from J, leaving 9 bases between them. The CDR3 bases are TGCGCCAGCAGCCAAACCCGAGGTTACGAGCAGTACTTC. This gives the protein CASSQTRGYEQYF.

This chain connects TRBV7-2 to TRBJ1-6, with TRBD1 as a possible D gene (5 bases). Germline V gene data show CDR1 as SGHTA and CDR2 as FQGNSA. The V end was cut by 1 base, the J end by 10 bases, with 14 bases between. CDR3 length: 15 amino acids. CDR3 region: CASSLGGRSDSPLHF. As DNA, the CDR3 is TGTGCCAGCAGCTTAGGGGGCAGGTCCGACTCACCCCTCCACTTT.

The chain joins TRBV10-3 to TRBJ2-1; D is possibly TRBD1 (6 bases). CDR1 is ENHRY and CDR2 is SYGVKD in the germline V gene. The CDR3 totals 15 residues. V was shortened by 7 bases and J by 2 bases, with 15 bases between the two germline ends. The CDR3, as DNA: TGTGCCATCACTAGAACAGGGTCGGCCTACAATGAGCAGTTCTTC. Translation gives CAITRTGSAYNEQFF.

V is TRBV4-3 and J is TRBJ1-1; D unresolved. The CDR3 extends over 17 amino acids. V was cut by 0 bases and J by 0 bases, with 14 bases left in between. Per the germline V gene, CDR1 is LGHNA and CDR2 is YSLEER. The CDR3 DNA sequence: TGCGCCAGCAGCCAAGATCTCAGGAGGCTTATGAACACTGAAGCTTTCTTT. This sequence encodes CASSQDLRRLMNTEAFF.

This clone showed up just a few times. The chain has TRBV7-2 and TRBJ2-7; 12 nucleotides match TRBD2. The CDR3 spans 15 residues. The ends lost 6 bases at V and 3 bases at J; junction bases unmatched: 6. CDR1 SGHTA and CDR2 FQGNSA come from the germline V gene. The CDR3 protein is CASSRTSGGIYEQYV. CDR3 DNA sequence: TGTGCCAGCAGTAGAACTAGCGGGGGGATCTACGAGCAGTACGTC.

About this clone: In the same sample, other DNA sequences code for this CDR3. The J gene is TRBJ2-5, the V gene TRBV7-2; unclear D gene. The CDR3 runs to 11 residues. The germline gives CDR1 SGHTA, CDR2 FQGNSA. V dropped 5 bases and J dropped 2 bases, with 3 bases sitting between them. The CDR3 nucleotides read TGTGCCAGCAGCCTTCAAGAGACCCAGTACTTC. This codes for CASSLQETQYF. Full variable domain (outside the CDR3, taken from reference TRBV7-2 and TRBJ2-5): GAGVSQSPSNKVTEKGKDVELRCDPISGHTALYWYRQSLGQGLEFLIYFQGNSAPDKSGLPSDRFSAERTGGSVSTLTIQRTQQEDSAVYLCASSLQETQYFGPGTRLLVL.

The V gene is TRBV5-1, the J gene TRBJ1-5, with 7 bases matching TRBD1. Germline CDR1 SGHRS, CDR2 YFSETQ. The V gene end was trimmed by 4 bases and the J gene end by 0 bases; junction bases not matched to a gene: 13. The CDR3 has 18 amino acids. CDR3 region: CASSPAGGIVYSNQPQHF. Here the CDR3 DNA reads TGCGCCAGCAGCCCAGCAGGGGGGATTGTGTATAGCAATCAGCCCCAGCATTTT.

This clone was observed a handful of times. This chain connects TRBV7-2 to TRBJ2-6, with a possible D match to TRBD2 (5 bases). Per germline, CDR1 SGHTA and CDR2 FQGNSA. This CDR3 has 15 residues. Deletions cut 5 bases from V and 4 bases from J, with 12 bases between. The CDR3 coding sequence is TGTGCCAGCAGCCGCTCGACGGGGGGGGCCAACGTCCTGACTTTC. Encoded protein: CASSRSTGGANVLTF.

The chain couples TRBV28 to TRBJ2-5; no definite D call. CDR3 length: 15 residues. CDR1 and CDR2 (germline): MDHEN, SYDVKM. Trimming took 2 bases from V and 1 from J, leaving 11 bases between them. CDR3 bases: TGTGCCAGCAGTTTAACGGGTGACGGCCAAGAGACCCAGTACTTC. It translates to CASSLTGDGQETQYF.

This clone was counted a few times. The genes are TRBV7-8 and TRBJ2-5, with D possibly being TRBD2 (7 bases). Germline-derived CDR1 and CDR2 are SGHVS and FQNEAQ. The CDR3 contains 16 residues. V gave up 4 bases and J gave up 4 bases, with 19 bases separating them. The CDR3 DNA is TGTGCCAGCAGCTCCCTCCCGGGGGGCACGGGAGAGACCCAGTACTTC. Translated: CASSSLPGGTGETQYF.

The rearrangement joins TRBV4-3 to TRBJ2-7, with D maybe TRBD2 (6 bases). This CDR3 is built from 15 residues. Germline V gives CDR1 LGHNA, CDR2 YSLEER. The V end lost 1 base, the J end lost 2 bases, and 12 bases lay between the germline ends. Here the CDR3 DNA reads TGCGCCAGCAGCCAAGGTCCGGGGGAGACCTACGAGCAGTACTTC. Translating it yields CASSQGPGETYEQYF.

The chain has TRBV7-2 and TRBJ1-1; D is unresolved. The CDR3 is 13 residues long. Per germline, CDR1 SGHTA and CDR2 FQGNSA. V was clipped by 7 bases and J by 0 bases, with 9 bases between them. CDR3 coding DNA: TGTGCCAGCAAGACACCCATGAACACTGAAGCTTTCTTT. Protein product: CASKTPMNTEAFF. The full variable domain, its missing parts supplied by reference TRBV7-2 and TRBJ1-1, is GAGVSQSPSNKVTEKGKDVELRCDPISGHTALYWYRQSLGQGLEFLIYFQGNSAPDKSGLPSDRFSAERTGGSVSTLTIQRTQQEDSAVYLCASKTPMNTEAFFGQGTRLTVV.